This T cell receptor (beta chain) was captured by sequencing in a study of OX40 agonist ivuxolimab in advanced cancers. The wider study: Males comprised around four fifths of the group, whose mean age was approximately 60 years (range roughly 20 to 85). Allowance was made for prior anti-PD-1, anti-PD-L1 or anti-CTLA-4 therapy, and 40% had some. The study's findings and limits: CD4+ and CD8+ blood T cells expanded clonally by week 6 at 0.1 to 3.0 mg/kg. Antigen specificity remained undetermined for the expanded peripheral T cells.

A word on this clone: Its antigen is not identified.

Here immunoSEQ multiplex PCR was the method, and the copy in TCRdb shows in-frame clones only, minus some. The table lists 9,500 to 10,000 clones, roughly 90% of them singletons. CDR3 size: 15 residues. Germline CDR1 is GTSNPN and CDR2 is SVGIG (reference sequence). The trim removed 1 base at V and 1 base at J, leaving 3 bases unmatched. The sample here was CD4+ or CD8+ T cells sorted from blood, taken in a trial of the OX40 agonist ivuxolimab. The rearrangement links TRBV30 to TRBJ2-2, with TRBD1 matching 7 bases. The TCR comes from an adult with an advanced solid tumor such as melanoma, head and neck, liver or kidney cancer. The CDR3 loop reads CAWSGGTVNTGELFF. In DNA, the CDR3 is TGTGCCTGGAGTGGTGGGACAGTGAACACCGGGGAGCTGTTTTTT.